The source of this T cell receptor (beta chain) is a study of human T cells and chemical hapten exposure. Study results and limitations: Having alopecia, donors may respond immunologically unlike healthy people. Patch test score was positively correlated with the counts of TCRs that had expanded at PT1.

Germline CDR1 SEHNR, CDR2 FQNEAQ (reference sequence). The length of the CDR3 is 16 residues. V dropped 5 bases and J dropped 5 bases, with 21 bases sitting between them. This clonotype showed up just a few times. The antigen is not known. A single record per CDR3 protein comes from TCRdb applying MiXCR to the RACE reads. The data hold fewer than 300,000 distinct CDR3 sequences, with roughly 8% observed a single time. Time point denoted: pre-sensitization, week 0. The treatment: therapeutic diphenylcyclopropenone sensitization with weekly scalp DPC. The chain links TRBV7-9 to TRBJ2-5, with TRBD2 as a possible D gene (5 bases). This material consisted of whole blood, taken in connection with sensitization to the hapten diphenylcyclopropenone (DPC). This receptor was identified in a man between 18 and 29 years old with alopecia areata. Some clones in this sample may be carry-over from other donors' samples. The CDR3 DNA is TGTGCCAGCAGCCTCAAAAGGATCGGTCCGGGGGAGACCCAGTACTTC. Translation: CASSLKRIGPGETQYF.